This T cell receptor beta chain was sequenced for a study of blood T cell repertoires in COVID-19. TCRdb's table, derived via immunoSEQ multiplex PCR, lists solely in-frame clones and lacks some. Counted here are roughly 300,000 clones, about nine tenths occurring once; the ten biggest clones make up less than 2%. CDR3 length: 14 residues. Germline CDR1 is LNHDA and CDR2 is SQIVND (reference sequence). J gave up 9 bases and V 3 bases, and 7 bases lay outside the gene matches. The sample consisted of peripheral blood. The chain links TRBV19 to TRBJ2-1; 8 bases fit TRBD1. This receptor was identified in a woman between 25 and 40 years old with COVID-19, enrolled during active disease. CDR3 region: CASSILDDRGEQFF. The DNA of the CDR3 is TGTGCCAGTAGTATCCTAGATGACAGGGGTGAGCAGTTCTTC.